What follows are 8 T cell receptor beta chains derived from one specimen sequenced in a study of tumor-infiltrating lymphocytes in primary liver carcinoma. TCR beta cDNA was prepared out of about 530 ng total RNA by means of a constant-region primer. Slightly modified ARM-PCR served as the procedure for the TCR beta libraries. These libraries came from three rounds of nested multiplex PCR. The study ran its first two PCR rounds for roughly 11 cycles each, using TRBV1-TRBV30 forward primers and a C-beta reverse primer. MiXCR, applied by TCRdb to the multiplex PCR reads, yields one record per CDR3 protein. The sample lists 310,000 or so distinct CDR3 sequences; roughly two thirds were seen once. RNA isolated from unsorted whole blood supplied the blood RNA, with germline DNA also extracted. Sequenced sample: peripheral blood. The source is a man in his forties or fifties with primary liver carcinoma and hepatitis B virus infection.

Note on this clonotype: Relative to the germline gene, one junction end is altered; a read error may explain this. The chain is built from TRBV4-2 and TRBJ1-5, with D unclear. The J call is uncertain, as TRBJ2-3 better fits the DNA end. Per the germline V gene, CDR1 is LGHNA and CDR2 is YNFKEQ. The CDR3 loop spans 15 amino acids. CDR3 sequence: CASSQDQANNQPQYF. CDR3 coding DNA: TGTGCTAGCAGCCAAGATCAAGCAAATAATCAGCCCCAGTATTTT.

On this clonotype: This may be a read error, as it is one base from a much larger clone. The chain combines TRBV6-6 with TRBJ1-1; TRBD1 aligns across 7 bases. Germline CDR1 and CDR2: MNHNY and SVGAGI (reference sequence). The CDR3 runs to 14 residues. CDR3 residues: CACSYDRANTEAFF. DNA for the CDR3: TGTGCCTGCAGTTACGACAGGGCGAACACTGAAGCTTTCTTT.

Comment on this clonotype: At one boundary the junction diverges from the germline segment, which might be a read error. V usage is TRBV5-1 and J usage is TRBJ2-2; D possibly corresponds to TRBD2 (5 bases). CDR1 and CDR2 (germline): SGHRS, YFSETQ. CDR3 length: 13 residues. The CDR3 region has the DNA TGCGCCAACAGCTCTAAGAACACCGGGGAACTGTTTTTT. Protein sequence: CANSSKNTGELFF.

The V gene is TRBV4-2, the J gene TRBJ2-2, with D possibly being TRBD1 (5 bases). Germline CDR1 reads LGHNA; CDR2 reads YNFKEQ. CDR3 length equals 16 residues. In nucleotides, the CDR3 is TGTCCCATCAGCCAAGACTCCAAGGGGTACACCGGGGAGCTGTTTTTT. Translating it yields CPISQDSKGYTGELFF.

Comments on this clonotype: Since a much larger clone is just one base distant, this may be a read error. The chain joins TRBV6-2 or TRBV6-3 to TRBJ1-5; maybe TRBD1 (5 bases). The length of the CDR3 is 17 residues. Germline-derived CDR1 and CDR2 are MNHEY and SVGEGT. CDR3 amino acids: CASSYSMSRGLKQPRHF. CDR3 in DNA: TGTGCCAGCAGTTACTCGATGTCGAGGGGCTTAAAACAGCCCCGGCATTTT.

This clonotype was found once. A single base separates this from a much larger clone, so it may be a read error. V and J are TRBV6-6 and TRBJ2-2; 8 bases map to TRBD1. The CDR3 is made up of 13 amino acids. Germline CDR1 is MNHNY and CDR2 is SVGAGI (reference sequence). This CDR3 reads CASKAGGTGELLF. Written as DNA, the CDR3 is TGTGCCAGCAAGGCAGGGGGCACCGGGGAGCTGCTTTTT.

Concerning this clonotype: This may come from a read error, since a much larger clone is one base off. V and J are TRBV6-2 or TRBV6-3 and TRBJ2-7; the D gene is possibly TRBD2 (5 bases). The V gene's germline CDR1 is MNHEY and CDR2 SVGEGT. V was cut by 6 bases and J by 6 bases, with 21 bases left in between. CDR3 length: 15 residues. CDR3 nucleotides: TGTGCCAGCAGCCGCCGGTCGGCAGCGGAAACCGAGCAGTACTTC. It specifies CASSRRSAAETEQYF.

There are many counts of this clonotype. CDR3 region: CASSESLGTGAGNTIYF. The CDR3 nucleotides read TGTGCCAGCAGTGAATCTCTCGGGACAGGGGCTGGAAACACCATATATTTT. The chain uses TRBV6-1 and TRBJ1-3, with 10 bases lining up with TRBD1. The ends lost 2 bases at V and 2 bases at J; junction bases unmatched: 6. The CDR3 extends over 17 amino acids. Germline V gene data show CDR1 as MNHNS and CDR2 as SASEGT.